The entry below describes one TCR beta chain. No cognate antigen has been identified for it. A much larger clone differs from this one at a single base, so this may be a read error. The data derive from a study of molecular identifiers for immune sequencing clone quantification (dated by TCRdb to between 2018 and 2020). With regard to the full study: In a replicate experiment, RNA from around 20,000 or 100,000 naive CD8 T cells was split into five aliquots, four of which were sequenced. This methods study benchmarked molecular-identifier clustering-based TCR repertoire sequencing (MIDCIRS) and TCR RNA copy counting, using CD8 T cells to do so.

Beyond this particular receptor, the publication reports: The sizes of highly expanded clones could end up underestimated when identical TCR molecules share a barcode. Even against a background of 800,000 to 1,000,000 naive CD8 T cells, spiked-in Jurkat TCR RNA amounting to a single cell's worth was reported to be detectable. Modeling estimated about 2.8 recovered TCR RNA copies per cell, compared with 9.5 to 10 by digital PCR, which implies roughly 30% capture efficiency. Naive libraries contained spiked-in Jurkat TCR RNA (roughly 10 copies' worth), which is not part of the donor repertoire. When barcode sub-clustering was not used, chimeric consensus sequences inflated TCR diversity, with chimeras reaching as high as 47%. Clones above 20 RNA copies held over 97% of molecules in CMV-specific effector cells but under 1% in naive cells.

CDR1 is given as SGHDN and CDR2 as FVKESK, both from the germline V gene. The CDR3 numbers 17 residues from cysteine through phenylalanine. Solely the CDR3 DNA is kept, with 51 bases framed from the first base. Naive CD8 T cell libraries were made from roughly 18,000 to 920,000 sorted cells using 10%, 30% or 50% of purified RNA. Naive CD8 T cells, defined as CD8+CD4-CCR7+CD45RA+, were FACS-sorted into RLT Plus buffer on a BD FACSAria II. To test detection sensitivity, Jurkat RNA equivalent to ten TCR copies was spiked into samples of roughly 18,000-1,000,000 naive CD8 T cells. Enrichment of CD8 T cells was done with RosetteSep CD8+ T Cell Enrichment Cocktail plus Ficoll-Paque, and ACK red cell lysis came afterward. Library preparation used PCR. Instrument used: Illumina HiSeq 4000. Bulk TCR libraries were prepared as previously described, using TCR primers listed in Table S5. Purification of total RNA was performed with the Qiagen AllPrep DNA/RNA kit. Before analysis, reads from multiple sequencing runs of the same library were pooled. The authors' analysis ran thus. Reads were retained only if the reads had an exact TCR constant sequence, and the retained reads were trimmed to 150 nt and grouped according to their 12-nt molecular barcodes. Reads within each barcode group were sub-clustered using a 15% Levenshtein threshold, and quality-weighted consensus sequences were constructed for each RNA molecule. Non-functional sequences were filtered out, along with any lower-count sequence sitting one edit away from another sequence. Based on fitting two negative binomial distributions, any barcode sub-cluster with under 20% of the maximum read count was discarded. TCRdb reprocessed the public reads (quality trimming at Q25 with fastp, clone calling with MiXCR) and kept in-frame beta chains. Rows are combined by CDR3 protein, so each entry shows the most common genes and DNA. TCRdb, not the original authors, processed these V and J calls. In this sample the table shows approximately 500,000 distinct CDR3 sequences, roughly a fifth of which occur a single time. The ten largest clonotypes hold under 0.85% of the sample.

Material for sequencing was naive CD8+ T cells from blood, with Jurkat cell RNA spiked in. The cell subset or site label corresponds to: FACS-sorted CD8+CD4-CCR7+CD45RA+ naive T cells. The clonotype comes from a human donor in good health. Some libraries in this study had Jurkat cell RNA spiked in. This chain joins TRBV14 to TRBJ2-5; the D gene is unclear. For the CDR3, the sequence is CAISREDVLKGQETQYF. The DNA sequence reads TGTGCCATCAGCCGAGAGGATGTCCTTAAGGGCCAAGAGACCCAGTACTTC.